This T cell receptor beta chain was identified during a study of T cells after yellow fever vaccination. Study overall: Preparation used SMART-Seq v4 Ultra Low Input for the low-cell-number fractions. Broader study findings: Some clonotypes, a small share, were shared between CD4 and CD8 compartments. Contamination by abundant bulk-population clonotypes could be present in FACS-sorted repertoires.

This clonotype was observed many times. Its antigen is unidentified. CDR3 length equals 13 residues. V lost 4 bases to trimming and J lost 10 bases; unmatched junction nucleotides: 9. Germline loops: CDR1 SGHRS, CDR2 YFSETQ. In TCRdb, the 5' RACE reads were re-called with MiXCR into one record per CDR3 protein. The data hold about 69,000 distinct CDR3 sequences, with 5% to 6.5% observed a single time. Source: CD4+ T cells sorted from PBMCs, taken roughly 14 days after the first yellow fever vaccination. The chain recombines TRBV5-1 with TRBJ2-3, with 7 bases that match TRBD1. The receptor was isolated from a man younger than 35 who received the YFV17D yellow fever vaccine. CDR3 in amino acids: CASSKTGARAQYF. In DNA form, the CDR3 reads TGCGCCAGCAGCAAAACAGGGGCTCGGGCGCAGTATTTT.